The clone carrying this TCR beta chain showed up many times. V lost 4 bases, J lost 1 base, and 2 bases stayed unmatched. Looked up from germline, CDR1 is SGDLS and CDR2 is YYNGEE. This CDR3 has 16 residues. This sample stems from a study of CD8 T cells in ankylosing spondylitis. MiXCR, applied by TCRdb to the 5' RACE reads, yields one record per CDR3 protein. The sample lists roughly 180,000 distinct CDR3 sequences, roughly 13% occurring once. This sequence originates from a male donor with ankylosing spondylitis or in good health (not recorded which). Sequenced sample: blood, either unsorted or a sorted T cell fraction (not recorded which). This chain joins TRBV9 and TRBJ2-3; 14 bases are a match to TRBD2. CDR3 sequence reads: CASSPGLAGGTDTQYF. The DNA for the CDR3 is TGTGCCAGCAGCCCGGGACTAGCGGGGGGCACAGATACGCAGTATTTT.